This TCR beta chain was identified in a study of cytomegalovirus exposure and HLA in healthy donors. Trimming removed 3 bases from V and 2 bases from J, with 7 bases in between. This CDR3 contains 13 residues. The germline V gene encodes CDR1 SGHTA and CDR2 FQGTGA. To note about this clone: The target antigen is unknown.

General study points: A classifier reportedly called cytomegalovirus status with high sensitivity and specificity.

Some clones are missing from TCRdb's copy, which holds only in-frame ones; the method was immunoSEQ multiplex PCR. This table has about 160,000 clones, approximately 96% appearing once. The specimen sequenced was PBMCs. This sequence originates from a woman aged 18-29 years in good health and CMV-seronegative. The chain couples TRBV7-3 to TRBJ1-1; D remains unclear. In nucleotides, the CDR3 is TGTGCCAGCAGCTTTATGACAAACACTGAAGCTTTCTTT. Its translation: CASSFMTNTEAFF.